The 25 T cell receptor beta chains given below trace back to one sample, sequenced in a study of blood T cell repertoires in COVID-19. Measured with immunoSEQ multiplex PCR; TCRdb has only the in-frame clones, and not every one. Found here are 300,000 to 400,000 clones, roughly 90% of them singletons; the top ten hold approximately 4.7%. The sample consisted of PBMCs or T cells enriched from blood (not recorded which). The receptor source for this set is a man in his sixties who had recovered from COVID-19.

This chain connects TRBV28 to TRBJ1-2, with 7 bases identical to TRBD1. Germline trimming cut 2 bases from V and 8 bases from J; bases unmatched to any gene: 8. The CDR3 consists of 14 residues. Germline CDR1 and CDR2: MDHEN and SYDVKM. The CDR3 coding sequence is TGTGCCAGCAGTTTAATATACAGGGGTTGGGGCTACACCTTC. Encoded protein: CASSLIYRGWGYTF.

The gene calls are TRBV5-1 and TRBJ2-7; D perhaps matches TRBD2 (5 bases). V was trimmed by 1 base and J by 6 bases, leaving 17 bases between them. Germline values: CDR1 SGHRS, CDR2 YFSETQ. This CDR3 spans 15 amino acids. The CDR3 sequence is CASSLLVTGETEQYF. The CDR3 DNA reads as TGCGCCAGCAGCTTGTTAGTGACCGGGGAAACCGAGCAGTACTTC. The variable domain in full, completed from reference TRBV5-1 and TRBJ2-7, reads KAGVTQTPRYLIKTRGQQVTLSCSPISGHRSVSWYQQTPGQGLQFLFEYFSETQRNKGNFPGRFSGRQFSNSRSEMNVSTLELGDSALYLCASSLLVTGETEQYFGPGTRLTVT.

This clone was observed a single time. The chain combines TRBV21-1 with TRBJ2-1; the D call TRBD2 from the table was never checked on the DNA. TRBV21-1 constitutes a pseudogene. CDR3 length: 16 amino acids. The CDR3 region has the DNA TGTGCCAGCAGCCGAAAGACTAGCAGCACCCAGTGTGAGCAGTTCTTC. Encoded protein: CASSRKTSSTQCEQFF.

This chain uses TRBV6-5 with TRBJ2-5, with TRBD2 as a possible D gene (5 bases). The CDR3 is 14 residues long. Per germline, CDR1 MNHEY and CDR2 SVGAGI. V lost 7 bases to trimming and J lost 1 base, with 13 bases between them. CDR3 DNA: TGTGCCAGCATCCAACCTGGGAGCCAAGAGACCCAGTACTTC. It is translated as CASIQPGSQETQYF.

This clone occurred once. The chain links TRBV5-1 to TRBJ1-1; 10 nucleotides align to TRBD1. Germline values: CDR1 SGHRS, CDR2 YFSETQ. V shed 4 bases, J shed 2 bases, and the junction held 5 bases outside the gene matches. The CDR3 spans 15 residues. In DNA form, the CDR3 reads TGCGCCAGCAGCGACGGACAGGGGGGTAACACTGAAGCTTTCTTT. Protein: CASSDGQGGNTEAFF.

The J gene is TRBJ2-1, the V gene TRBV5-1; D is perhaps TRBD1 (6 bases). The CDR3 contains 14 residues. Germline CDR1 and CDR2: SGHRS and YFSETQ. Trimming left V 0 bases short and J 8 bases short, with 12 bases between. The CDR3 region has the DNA TGCGCCAGCAGCTTGGTTCGCAGGGGCGATGAGCAGTTCTTC. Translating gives CASSLVRRGDEQFF.

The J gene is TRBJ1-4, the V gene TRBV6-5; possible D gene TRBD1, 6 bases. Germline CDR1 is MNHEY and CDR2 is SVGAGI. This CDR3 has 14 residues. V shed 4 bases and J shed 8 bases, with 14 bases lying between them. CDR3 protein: CASSLQGRGEKLFF. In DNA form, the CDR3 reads TGTGCCAGCAGTTTGCAGGGGCGGGGGGAAAAACTGTTTTTT.

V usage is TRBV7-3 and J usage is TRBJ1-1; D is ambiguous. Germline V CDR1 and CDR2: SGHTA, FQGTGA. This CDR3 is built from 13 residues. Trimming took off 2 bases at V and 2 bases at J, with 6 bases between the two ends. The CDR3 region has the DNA TGTGCCAGCAGCTTAGGAGAAAACACTGAAGCTTTCTTT. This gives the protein CASSLGENTEAFF.

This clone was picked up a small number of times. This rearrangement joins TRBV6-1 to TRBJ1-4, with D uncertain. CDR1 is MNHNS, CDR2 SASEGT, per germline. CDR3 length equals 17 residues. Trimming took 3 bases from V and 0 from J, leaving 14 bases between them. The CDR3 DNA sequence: TGTGCCAGCAGTGAGACATCGAACTCCGCAACTAATGAAAAACTGTTTTTT. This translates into CASSETSNSATNEKLFF.

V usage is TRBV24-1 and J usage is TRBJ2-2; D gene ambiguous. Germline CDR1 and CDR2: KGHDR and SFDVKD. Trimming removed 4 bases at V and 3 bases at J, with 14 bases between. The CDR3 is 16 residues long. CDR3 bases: TGTGCCACCAGTGACTCCACATGGTCTGACACCGGGGAGCTGTTTTTT. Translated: CATSDSTWSDTGELFF.

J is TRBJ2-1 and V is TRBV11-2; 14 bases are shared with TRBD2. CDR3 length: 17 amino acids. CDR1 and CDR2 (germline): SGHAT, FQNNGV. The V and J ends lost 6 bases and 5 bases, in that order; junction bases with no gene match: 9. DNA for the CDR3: TGTGCCAGCAGTGACGGGACTAGCGGGAGTAGGAACAATGAGCAGTTCTTC. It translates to CASSDGTSGSRNNEQFF. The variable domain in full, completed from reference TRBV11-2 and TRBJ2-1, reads EAGVAQSPRYKIIEKRQSVAFWCNPISGHATLYWYQQILGQGPKLLIQFQNNGVVDDSQLPKDRFSAERLKGVDSTLKIQPAKLEDSAVYLCASSDGTSGSRNNEQFFGPGTRLTVL.

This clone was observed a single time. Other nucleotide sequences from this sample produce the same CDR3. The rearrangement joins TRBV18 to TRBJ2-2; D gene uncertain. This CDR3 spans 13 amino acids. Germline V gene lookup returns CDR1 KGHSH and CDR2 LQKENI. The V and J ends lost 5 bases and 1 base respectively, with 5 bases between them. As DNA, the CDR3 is TGTGCCAGCTCATTACAGAACACCGGGGAGCTGTTTTTT. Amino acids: CASSLQNTGELFF.

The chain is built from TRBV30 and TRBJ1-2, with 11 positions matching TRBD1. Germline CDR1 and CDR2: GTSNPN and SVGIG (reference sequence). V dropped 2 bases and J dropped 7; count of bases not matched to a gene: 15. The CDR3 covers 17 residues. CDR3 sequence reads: CAWSHLGTGGREGGYTF. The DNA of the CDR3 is TGTGCCTGGAGTCACCTTGGGACAGGGGGTCGGGAAGGTGGCTACACCTTC.

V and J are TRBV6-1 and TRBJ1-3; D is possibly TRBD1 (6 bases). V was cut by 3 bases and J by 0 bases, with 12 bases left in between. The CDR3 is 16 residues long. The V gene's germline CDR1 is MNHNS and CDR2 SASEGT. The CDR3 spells CASSDHRVPSGNTIYF. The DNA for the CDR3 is TGTGCCAGCAGTGATCACAGGGTTCCCTCTGGAAACACCATATATTTT.

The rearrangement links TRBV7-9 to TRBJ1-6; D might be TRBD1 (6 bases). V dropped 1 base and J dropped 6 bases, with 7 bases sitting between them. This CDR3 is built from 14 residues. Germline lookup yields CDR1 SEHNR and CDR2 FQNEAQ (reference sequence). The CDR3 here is CASSLEGVNSPLHF. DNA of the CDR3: TGTGCCAGCAGCTTAGAGGGGGTTAATTCACCCCTCCACTTT.

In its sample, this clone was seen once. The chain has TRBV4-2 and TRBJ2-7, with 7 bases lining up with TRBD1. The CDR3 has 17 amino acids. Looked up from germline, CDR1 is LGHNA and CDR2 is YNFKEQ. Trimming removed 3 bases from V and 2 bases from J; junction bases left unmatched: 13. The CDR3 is CASSQTRTGTATYEQYF. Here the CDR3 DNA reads TGTGCCAGCAGCCAGACCCGGACTGGGACAGCGACCTACGAGCAGTACTTC.

For the CDR3, the DNA is TGTGCCAGTACCAAATCCAGGGACAGGGCCATATCCTCTGGAAACACCATATATTTT. Translated: CASTKSRDRAISSGNTIYF. The chain recombines TRBV19 with TRBJ1-3; 9 bases align to TRBD1. The germline V gene encodes CDR1 LNHDA and CDR2 SQIVND (reference sequence). This CDR3 is built from 19 residues. V trimming: 7 bases; J trimming: 0 bases; junction bases outside the gene matches: 16.

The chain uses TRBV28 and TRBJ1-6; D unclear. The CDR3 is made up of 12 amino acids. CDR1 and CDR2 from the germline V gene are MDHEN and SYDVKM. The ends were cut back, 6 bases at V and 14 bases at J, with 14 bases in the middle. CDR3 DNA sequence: TGTGCCAGCAGACCAGGACCGGGAACCCTCCACTTT. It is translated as CASRPGPGTLHF.

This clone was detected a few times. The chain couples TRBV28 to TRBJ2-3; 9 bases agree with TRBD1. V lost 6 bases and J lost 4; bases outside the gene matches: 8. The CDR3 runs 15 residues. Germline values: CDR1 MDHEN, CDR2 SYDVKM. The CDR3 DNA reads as TGTGCCAGCAGGCCCGGGACAGGGAGGGCAGATACGCAGTATTTT. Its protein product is CASRPGTGRADTQYF. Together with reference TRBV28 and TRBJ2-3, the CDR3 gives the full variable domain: DVKVTQSSRYLVKRTGEKVFLECVQDMDHENMFWYRQDPGLGLRLIYFSYDVKMKEKGDIPEGYSVSREKKERFSLILESASTNQTSMYLCASRPGTGRADTQYFGPGTRLTVL.

The CDR3 DNA sequence: TGTGCCAGCAGTTTATCTGCACAGGGAAGCAATCAGCCCCAGCATTTT. Translating gives CASSLSAQGSNQPQHF. V is TRBV27 and J is TRBJ1-5; a possible D gene is TRBD1 (6 bases). CDR3 length equals 16 residues. Germline V CDR1 and CDR2: MNHEY, SMNVEV (reference sequence). Trimming stripped 0 bases from V and 1 base from J, with 10 bases between.

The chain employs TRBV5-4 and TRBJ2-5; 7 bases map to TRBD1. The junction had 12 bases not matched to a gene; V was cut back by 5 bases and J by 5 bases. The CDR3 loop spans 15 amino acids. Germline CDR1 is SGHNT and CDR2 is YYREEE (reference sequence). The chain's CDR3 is CASRRQGPLRETQYF. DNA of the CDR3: TGTGCCAGCAGGCGACAGGGCCCTCTCAGGGAGACCCAGTACTTC.

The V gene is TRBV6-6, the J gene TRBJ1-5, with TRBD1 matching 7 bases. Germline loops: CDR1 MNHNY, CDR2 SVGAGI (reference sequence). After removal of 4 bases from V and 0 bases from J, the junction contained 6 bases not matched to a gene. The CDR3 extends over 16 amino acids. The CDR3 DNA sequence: TGTGCCAGCAGTTCGGGACAGATTAATAGCAATCAGCCCCAGCATTTT. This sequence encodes CASSSGQINSNQPQHF.

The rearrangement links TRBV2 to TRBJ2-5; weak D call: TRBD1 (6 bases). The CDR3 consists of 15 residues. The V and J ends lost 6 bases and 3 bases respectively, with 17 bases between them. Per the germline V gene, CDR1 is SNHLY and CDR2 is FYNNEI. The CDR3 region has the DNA TGTGCCAGCAGATCCCAGGGGATTGGTAAAGAGACCCAGTACTTC. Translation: CASRSQGIGKETQYF.

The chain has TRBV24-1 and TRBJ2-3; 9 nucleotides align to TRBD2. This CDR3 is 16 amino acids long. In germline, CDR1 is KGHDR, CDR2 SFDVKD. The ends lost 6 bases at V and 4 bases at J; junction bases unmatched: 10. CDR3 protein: CATSTTLGTSPDTQYF. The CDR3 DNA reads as TGTGCCACCAGTACCACTCTGGGGACTAGCCCAGATACGCAGTATTTT.

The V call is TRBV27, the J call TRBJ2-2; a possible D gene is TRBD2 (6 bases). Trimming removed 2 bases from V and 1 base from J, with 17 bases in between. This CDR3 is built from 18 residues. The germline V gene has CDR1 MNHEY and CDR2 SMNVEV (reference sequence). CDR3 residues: CASSLGGIGGGNTGELFF. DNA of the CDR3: TGTGCCAGCAGTTTAGGGGGGATCGGGGGAGGGAACACCGGGGAGCTGTTTTTT.